This entry features one T cell receptor beta chain sequence. This sample was taken from a study of blood T cell repertoires in COVID-19. Study background: Donors in the United States, Italy and Spain gave samples during acute or convalescent COVID-19. T cells, B-cell-depleted T cells, or PBMCs provided the cDNA or gDNA that served as material.

Some clones are missing from TCRdb's copy, which holds only in-frame ones; the method was immunoSEQ multiplex PCR. Altogether about 78,000 clones are present, 65% to 85% being singletons, with the ten largest covering roughly 4%. V was trimmed by 3 bases and J by 2 bases, leaving 11 bases between them. Looked up from germline, CDR1 is DFQATT and CDR2 is SNEGSKA (reference sequence). This CDR3 is built from 14 residues. This clonotype was obtained from a man aged 45-60 years with acute or convalescent COVID-19. Sample: peripheral blood. The chain employs TRBV20-1 and TRBJ1-5, with D unresolved. CDR3 loop: CSASKLAGNQPQHF. The CDR3 coding sequence is TGCAGTGCTAGTAAACTGGCGGGCAATCAGCCCCAGCATTTT.